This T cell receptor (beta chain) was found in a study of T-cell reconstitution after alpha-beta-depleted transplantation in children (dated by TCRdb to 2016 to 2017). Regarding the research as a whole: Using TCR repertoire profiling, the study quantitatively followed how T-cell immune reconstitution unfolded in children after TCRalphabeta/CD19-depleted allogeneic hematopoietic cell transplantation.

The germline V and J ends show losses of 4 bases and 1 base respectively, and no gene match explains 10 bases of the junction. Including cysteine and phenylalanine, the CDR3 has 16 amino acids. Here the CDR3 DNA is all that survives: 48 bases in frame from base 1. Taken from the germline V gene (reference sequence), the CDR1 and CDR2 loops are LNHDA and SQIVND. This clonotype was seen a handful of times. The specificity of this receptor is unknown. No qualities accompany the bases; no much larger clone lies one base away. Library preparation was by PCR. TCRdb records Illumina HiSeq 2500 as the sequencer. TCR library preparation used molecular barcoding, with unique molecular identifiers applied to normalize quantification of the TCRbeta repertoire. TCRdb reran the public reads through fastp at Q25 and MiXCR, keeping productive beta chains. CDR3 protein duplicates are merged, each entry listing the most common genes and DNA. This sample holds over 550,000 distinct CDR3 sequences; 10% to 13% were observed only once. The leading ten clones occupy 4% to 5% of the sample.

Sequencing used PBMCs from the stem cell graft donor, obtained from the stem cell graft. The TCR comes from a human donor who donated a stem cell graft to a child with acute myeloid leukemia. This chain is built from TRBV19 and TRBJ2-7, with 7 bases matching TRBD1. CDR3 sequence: CASSRDPTGFSYEQYF. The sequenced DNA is TGTGCCAGTAGTAGGGACCCGACAGGGTTTTCCTACGAGCAGTACTTC.